The source of this T cell receptor (beta chain) is a study of spatial heterogeneity in lung cancer. Study-level information: Consistently, beta-chain sequences turned up in larger numbers than alpha-chain sequences did.

Documented time point: sample taken at primary tumor resection. Whole RNA, isolated from tumor, nontumor lung or frozen PBMC, was sequenced without prior sorting. Samples were obtained from approximately 76 donors, all untreated early-stage non-small cell lung cancer patients. In TCRdb, the 5' RACE reads were re-called with MiXCR into one record per CDR3 protein. The sample holds about 39,000 distinct CDR3 sequences, approximately 6.3% seen once. Study conclusions and caveats: Whereas they appeared in blood less at follow-up, ubiquitous expanded tumor TCRs appeared there more at resection.

The V gene end was trimmed by 5 bases and the J gene end by 5 bases; junction bases not matched to a gene: 9. This CDR3 contains 15 residues. Germline CDR1 reads SNHLY; CDR2 reads FYNNEI. Worth noting for this clonotype: Its cognate antigen is unknown.

The genes are TRBV2 and TRBJ2-1; 7 bases are a match to TRBD2. The input for sequencing was PBMCs, taken at surgery. The clonotype originates from a male donor with early-stage non-small cell lung cancer. CDR3 protein: CASSPLRAGHNEQFF. DNA of the CDR3: TGTGCCAGCAGTCCTCTTAGAGCGGGGCACAATGAGCAGTTCTTC.